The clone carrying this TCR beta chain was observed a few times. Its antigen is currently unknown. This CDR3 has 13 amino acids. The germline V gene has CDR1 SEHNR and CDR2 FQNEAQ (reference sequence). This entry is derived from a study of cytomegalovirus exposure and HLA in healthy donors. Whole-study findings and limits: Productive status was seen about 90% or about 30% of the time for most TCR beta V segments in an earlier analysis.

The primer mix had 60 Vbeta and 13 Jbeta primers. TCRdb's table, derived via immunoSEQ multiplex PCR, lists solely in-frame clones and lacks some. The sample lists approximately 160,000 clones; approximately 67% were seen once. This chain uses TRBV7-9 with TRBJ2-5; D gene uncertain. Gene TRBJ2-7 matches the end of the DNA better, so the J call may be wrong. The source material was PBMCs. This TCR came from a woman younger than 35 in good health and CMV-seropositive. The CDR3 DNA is TGTGCCAGCAGCTTAGAAATGGGCTACGAGCAGTACTTC. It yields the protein CASSLEMGYEQYF.